One and the same sample provided the 12 T cell receptor beta chains below, sequenced in a study of post-analysis software for immune sequencing data. Study conclusions and caveats: Among 5 or 6 TRBV segments more frequent in patients than controls were TRBV5-6, TRBV5-1 and TRBV20-1.

Incorporated into the TCR beta cDNA libraries were unique molecular identifiers, which served to reduce PCR and sequencing biases. Via MiXCR, TCRdb re-called the PCR reads, giving one row per CDR3 protein. The sample shows about 460,000 distinct CDR3 sequences, around 40% of them seen only once. The antigens of these receptors remain unknown. The sequencing sample was made of blood. The receptors shown here come from a girl under 18 with multiple sclerosis.

V is TRBV5-1 and J is TRBJ2-7; the match to TRBD2 covers 8 bases. CDR1 and CDR2 from the germline V gene are SGHRS and YFSETQ. This CDR3 region has 16 residues. Trimming removed 0 bases from V and 10 bases from J; junction bases left unmatched: 15. CDR3 DNA: TGCGCCAGCAGCTTGGCCGCTTGGGATAGCGGGGTTATCCAGTACTTC. Translated, it gives CASSLAAWDSGVIQYF.

This clonotype turned up a few times. The chain is built from TRBV12-3 or TRBV12-4 and TRBJ2-3; D gene ambiguous. The CDR3 loop spans 10 amino acids. Trimming shortened V by 7 bases and J by 5 bases, and 4 bases separated the two germline ends. CDR3 bases: TGTGCCAGCAAGTTAGATACGCAGTATTTT. Protein sequence: CASKLDTQYF.

This clonotype has more than one count but fewer than ten. This sequence joins TRBV10-3 and TRBJ1-6, with D uncertain. Trimming removed 0 bases at V and 6 bases at J, with 9 bases between. Germline lookup yields CDR1 ENHRY and CDR2 SYGVKD. The CDR3 is made up of 15 amino acids. The DNA of the CDR3 is TGTGCCATCAGTGAGTCGATGGGGAGTAATTCACCCCTCCACTTT. This sequence encodes CAISESMGSNSPLHF.

The rearrangement joins TRBV6-5 to TRBJ1-5; D may be TRBD1 (5 bases). This CDR3 has 16 amino acids. Trimming stripped 5 bases from V and 3 bases from J, with 17 bases between. Germline CDR1 reads MNHEY; CDR2 reads SVGAGI. CDR3 sequence: CASSPSVGVYNQPQHF. The CDR3 DNA reads as TGTGCCAGCAGTCCTTCCGTGGGGGTGTACAATCAGCCCCAGCATTTT.

V gene TRBV9 combines with J gene TRBJ2-7; TRBD2 aligns across 9 bases. CDR3 length equals 14 residues. Germline V gene sequence: CDR1 SGDLS, CDR2 YYNGEE. The V and J ends lost 7 bases and 1 base, in that order; junction bases with no gene match: 6. This CDR3 is CASGGLASSYEQYF. The CDR3 DNA follows: TGTGCCAGCGGTGGACTAGCGTCGTCCTACGAGCAGTACTTC. The whole variable domain, filled in from reference TRBV9 and TRBJ2-7, reads DSGVTQTPKHLITATGQRVTLRCSPRSGDLSVYWYQQSLDQGLQFLIQYYNGEERAKGNILERFSAQQFPDLHSELNLSSLELGDSALYFCASGGLASSYEQYFGPGTRLTVT.

The rearrangement joins TRBV5-1 to TRBJ2-6; either TRBD1 or TRBD2 may supply D (5 bases each). The ends were cut back, 2 bases at V and 4 bases at J, with 7 bases in the middle. The CDR3 loop spans 14 amino acids. Per the germline V gene, CDR1 is SGHRS and CDR2 is YFSETQ. In DNA form, the CDR3 reads TGCGCCAGCAGCTTCGGGGACGGGGCCAACGTCCTGACTTTC. Amino acids: CASSFGDGANVLTF.

This clonotype was counted between two and nine times. The genes are TRBV28 and TRBJ2-5; D call uncertain. Germline CDR1 MDHEN, CDR2 SYDVKM. This CDR3 has 13 residues. V lost 7 bases and J 3 bases, leaving 12 bases between the germline ends. The CDR3 here is CASTLGLEETQYF. The CDR3, as DNA: TGTGCCAGCACCTTGGGGTTGGAAGAGACCCAGTACTTC.

The rearrangement links TRBV10-3 to TRBJ2-1; perhaps TRBD2 as D (6 bases). This CDR3 region has 16 residues. Looked up from germline, CDR1 is ENHRY and CDR2 is SYGVKD. Trimming took 8 bases from V and 5 from J, leaving 22 bases between them. The CDR3 DNA is TGTGCCATCGGCTTTCAACATAGCGGCCCTAACAATGAGCAGTTCTTC. Encoded protein: CAIGFQHSGPNNEQFF.

The V gene is TRBV14, the J gene TRBJ2-2; D possibly corresponds to TRBD1 (5 bases). CDR3 length equals 15 residues. V was pared by 2 bases and J by 0 bases, with 7 bases between. Per the germline V gene, CDR1 is SGHDN and CDR2 is FVKESK. The CDR3 sequence is CASSQRGANTGELFF. The CDR3 coding sequence is TGTGCCAGCAGCCAAAGGGGCGCGAACACCGGGGAGCTGTTTTTT.

This CDR3 reads CASSRGRGNEKLFF. DNA of the CDR3: TGTGCCAGCAGTCGGGGACGGGGGAATGAAAAACTGTTTTTT. The rearrangement uses TRBV6-5 and TRBJ1-4, with D perhaps TRBD1 (5 bases). CDR3 length: 14 residues. The germline V gene encodes CDR1 MNHEY and CDR2 SVGAGI. Trimming removed 5 bases from V and 5 bases from J, with 12 bases in between.

Concerning this clonotype itself: Germline and junction disagree at one end, which may indicate a read error. The chain links TRBV28 to TRBJ2-1, with TRBD2 as a possible D gene (6 bases). The CDR3 sequence is 15 residues long. CDR1 is MDHEN and CDR2 is SYDVKM in the germline V gene. The CDR3 DNA follows: TGTGTCAGCAGTTCGATCGGGAGCCGAGGGAATGAGCAGTTCTTC. Translation gives CVSSSIGSRGNEQFF.

This clonotype was seen repeatedly, ten times or more. The V call is TRBV2, the J call TRBJ1-1; 9 bases line up with TRBD1. Germline assignment: CDR1 SNHLY and CDR2 FYNNEI. This CDR3 is 15 amino acids long. Losses at the gene ends were 8 bases for V and 4 bases for J; bases not matched to a gene: 11. The CDR3 reads CASGGPQGASTEAFF. CDR3 sequence (DNA): TGTGCCAGCGGGGGCCCACAGGGGGCGAGCACTGAAGCTTTCTTT.